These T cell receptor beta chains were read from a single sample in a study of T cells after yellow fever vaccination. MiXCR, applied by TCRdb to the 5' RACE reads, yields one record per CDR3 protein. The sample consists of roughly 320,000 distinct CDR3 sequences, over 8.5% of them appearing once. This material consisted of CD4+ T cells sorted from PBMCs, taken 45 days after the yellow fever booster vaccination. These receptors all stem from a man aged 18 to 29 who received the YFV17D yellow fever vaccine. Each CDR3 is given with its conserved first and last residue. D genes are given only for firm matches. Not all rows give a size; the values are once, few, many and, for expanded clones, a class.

CASRETGPSPGEQFF	TGTGCCAGTCGGGAGACCGGGCCGTCCCCCGGTGAGCAGTTCTTC	TRBV2	TRBJ2-1	few	.
CSAIRASGVDEQYF	TGCAGTGCTATCAGGGCTAGCGGGGTCGACGAGCAGTACTTC	TRBV20-1	TRBJ2-7	few	TRBD2
CASSFGGTSRVGEPQHF	TGTGCCAGCAGCTTCGGAGGGACCTCAAGAGTTGGTGAGCCCCAGCATTTT	TRBV7-2	TRBJ1-5	.	.
CASSATSTSGGYQETQYF	TGTGCCAGCAGTGCGACCAGTACTAGCGGGGGGTACCAAGAGACCCAGTACTTC	TRBV27	TRBJ2-5	once	TRBD2
CASKGLAGHNEQFF	TGTGCCAGCAAGGGACTAGCGGGACACAATGAGCAGTTCTTC	TRBV2	TRBJ2-1	.	TRBD2
CASSFSGSQETQYF	TGTGCCAGCAGCTTTTCCGGGTCCCAAGAGACCCAGTACTTC	TRBV7-6	TRBJ2-5	.	.
CASSLTGQGSTEAFF	TGTGCCAGCAGTTTAACGGGACAGGGGAGCACTGAAGCTTTCTTT	TRBV27	TRBJ1-1	many	TRBD1
CATSRGGIGGTDTQYF	TGTGCCACCAGCAGAGGAGGTATAGGGGGGACAGATACGCAGTATTTT	TRBV15	TRBJ2-3	few	.
CASTSGSMGNSPLHF	TGTGCCAGCACCTCAGGGAGCATGGGAAATTCACCCCTCCACTTT	TRBV2	TRBJ1-6	.	.
CSAKPVGGRRLREQYF	TGCAGTGCCAAACCCGTCGGGGGCCGCCGGTTGCGCGAGCAGTACTTC	TRBV20-1	TRBJ2-7	.	.
CASNDRAGAEAFF	TGTGCCAGCAATGACAGGGCCGGGGCTGAAGCTTTCTTT	TRBV6-5	TRBJ1-1	many	TRBD1
CASTFGTGYGYTF	TGTGCCAGCACATTCGGAACAGGCTATGGCTACACCTTC	TRBV12-3/TRBV12-4	TRBJ1-2	.	.
CASSLDQGGMNTEAFF	TGCGCCAGCAGCTTGGACCAGGGAGGCATGAACACTGAAGCTTTCTTT	TRBV5-1	TRBJ1-1	.	.
CASSHDRAYNEKLFF	TGCGCCAGCAGCCACGACAGAGCATATAATGAAAAACTGTTTTTT	TRBV5-1	TRBJ1-4	.	.